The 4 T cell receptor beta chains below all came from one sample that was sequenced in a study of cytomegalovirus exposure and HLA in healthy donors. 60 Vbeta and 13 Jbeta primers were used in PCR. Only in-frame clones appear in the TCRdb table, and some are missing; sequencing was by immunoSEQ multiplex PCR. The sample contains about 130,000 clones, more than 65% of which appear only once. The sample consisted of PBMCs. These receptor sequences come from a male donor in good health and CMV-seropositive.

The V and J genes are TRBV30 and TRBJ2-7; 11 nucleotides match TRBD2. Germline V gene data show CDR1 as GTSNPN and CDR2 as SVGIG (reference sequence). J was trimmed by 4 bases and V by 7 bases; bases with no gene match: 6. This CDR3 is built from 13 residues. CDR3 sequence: CALTGTSGYEQYF. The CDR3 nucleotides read TGTGCCTTAACCGGGACTAGCGGATACGAGCAGTACTTC.

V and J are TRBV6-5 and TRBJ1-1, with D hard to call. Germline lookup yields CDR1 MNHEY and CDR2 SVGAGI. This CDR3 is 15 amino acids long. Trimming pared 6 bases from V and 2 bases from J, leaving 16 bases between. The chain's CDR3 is CASSPRGGGNTEAFF. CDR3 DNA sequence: TGTGCCAGCAGCCCCCGCGGCGGAGGTAACACTGAAGCTTTCTTT.

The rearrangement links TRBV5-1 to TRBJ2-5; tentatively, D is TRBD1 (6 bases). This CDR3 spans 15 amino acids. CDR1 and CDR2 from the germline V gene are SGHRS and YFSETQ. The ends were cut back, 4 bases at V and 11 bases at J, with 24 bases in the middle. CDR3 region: CASSMIGTSSGEQYF. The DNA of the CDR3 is TGCGCCAGCAGCATGATCGGGACATCCAGCGGTGAGCAGTACTTC.

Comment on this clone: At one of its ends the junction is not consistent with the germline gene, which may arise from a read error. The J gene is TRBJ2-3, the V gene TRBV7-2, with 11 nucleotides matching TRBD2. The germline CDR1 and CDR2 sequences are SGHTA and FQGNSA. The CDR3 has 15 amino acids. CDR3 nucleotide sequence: TGTGCCAGCAGCGTAGCGGGGGGGCCGGTCGATACGCAGTATTTT. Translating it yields CASSVAGGPVDTQYF.